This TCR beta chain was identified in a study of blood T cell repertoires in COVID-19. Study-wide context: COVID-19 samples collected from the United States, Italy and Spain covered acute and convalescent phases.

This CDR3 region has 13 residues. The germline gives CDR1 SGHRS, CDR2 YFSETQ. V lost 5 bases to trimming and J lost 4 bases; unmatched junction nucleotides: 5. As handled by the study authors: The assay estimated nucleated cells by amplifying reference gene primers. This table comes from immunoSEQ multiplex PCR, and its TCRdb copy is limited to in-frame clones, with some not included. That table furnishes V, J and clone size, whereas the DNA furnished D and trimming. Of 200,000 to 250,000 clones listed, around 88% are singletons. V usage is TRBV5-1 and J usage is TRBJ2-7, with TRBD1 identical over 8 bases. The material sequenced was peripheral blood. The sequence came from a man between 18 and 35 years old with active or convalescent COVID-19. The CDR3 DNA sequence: TGCGCCAGCAGACCGGACAGGGTTTACGAGCAGTACTTC. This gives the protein CASRPDRVYEQYF.